The 5 T cell receptor beta chains reported below all come from one sample, sequenced in a study of shared clonotypes between healthy human individuals. The data were produced by immunoSEQ multiplex PCR, yet TCRdb's version contains in-frame clones alone and is incomplete. The table lists roughly 760,000 clones, under 80% of them singletons. Sequenced material: memory CD4+ T cells sorted from blood. The subset: CD45RA-negative fraction. These receptors originate from a woman in her thirties in good health.

This clone appeared a few times. This chain connects TRBV5-6 to TRBJ1-1; D is unclear. CDR1 SGHDT and CDR2 YYEEEE come from the germline V gene. The CDR3 extends over 15 amino acids. Trimming removed 1 base from V and 4 bases from J, with 14 bases in between. The DNA for the CDR3 is TGTGCCAGCAGCTTGTTGACCGTGGATGGCACTGAAGCTTTCTTT. This encodes CASSLLTVDGTEAFF.

V and J are TRBV5-1 and TRBJ2-7; 14 bases line up with TRBD2. After removal of 4 bases from V and 9 bases from J, the junction contained 9 bases not matched to a gene. The germline gives CDR1 SGHRS, CDR2 YFSETQ. This CDR3 region has 15 residues. The CDR3 bases are TGCGCCAGCAGCCAAGGGACTAGCGGGAGTAACGGGCAGTACTTC. It specifies CASSQGTSGSNGQYF.

The chain has TRBV5-1 and TRBJ2-5; D ambiguous. Germline lookup yields CDR1 SGHRS and CDR2 YFSETQ. The V end lost 4 bases, the J end lost 1 base, and 11 bases lay between the germline ends. The CDR3 is made up of 14 amino acids. As DNA, the CDR3 is TGCGCCAGCAGCCCCCGGCCAGGCCAAGAGACCCAGTACTTC. Translated, it gives CASSPRPGQETQYF.

This clone showed up just once. The rearrangement uses TRBV19 and TRBJ1-4; TRBD1 agrees at 7 bases. After removal of 4 bases from V and 6 bases from J, the junction contained 5 bases not matched to a gene. The CDR3 has 14 amino acids. From germline, CDR1 is LNHDA and CDR2 SQIVND (reference sequence). The CDR3 protein is CASSKGQFYEKLFF. CDR3 bases: TGTGCCAGTAGTAAGGGACAGTTCTATGAAAAACTGTTTTTT.

The V gene is TRBV30, the J gene TRBJ2-1; D not certain. V gave up 1 base and J gave up 10 bases, with 8 bases separating them. Germline values: CDR1 GTSNPN, CDR2 SVGIG (reference sequence). The CDR3 sequence is 11 residues long. CDR3 DNA sequence: TGTGCCTGGAGTGGAACAATGGAGCAGTTCTTC. This encodes CAWSGTMEQFF. The full variable domain, in which reference TRBV30 and TRBJ2-1 provide the parts outside the CDR3, is SQTIHQWPATLVQPVGSPLSLECTVEGTSNPNLYWYRQAAGRGLQLLFYSVGIGQISSEVPQNLSASRPQDRQFILSSKKLLLSDSGFYLCAWSGTMEQFFGPGTRLTVL.